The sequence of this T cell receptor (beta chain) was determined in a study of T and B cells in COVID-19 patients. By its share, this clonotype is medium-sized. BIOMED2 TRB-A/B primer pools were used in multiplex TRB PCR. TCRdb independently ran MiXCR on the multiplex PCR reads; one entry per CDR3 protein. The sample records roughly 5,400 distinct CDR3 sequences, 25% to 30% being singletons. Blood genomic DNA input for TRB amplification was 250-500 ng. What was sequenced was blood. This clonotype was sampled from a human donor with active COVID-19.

The CDR3 region has the DNA TGTGCCACCTCGGACGGCCCTCGGGGCTACACCTTC. This codes for CATSDGPRGYTF. The genes are TRBV11-3 and TRBJ1-2; no clear D. Germline V gene sequence: CDR1 SGHNT, CDR2 YENEEA. V was cut by 10 bases and J by 8 bases, with 17 bases left in between. The CDR3 is 12 amino acids.